This T cell receptor (beta chain) was documented in a study of naive and memory T cell subsets. CD8 T cells were positively selected from what remained after CD4 positive selection. Two oligonucleotides, mixed equimolar, formed the beta constant-region primer covering TRBC1 and TRBC2. Ligated cDNA was amplified by four rounds of PCR with nested alpha and beta constant-region primers and SP2. Each CDR3 protein is one row after TCRdb ran MiXCR on the UMI-ligation and nested PCR reads. The sample contains approximately 17,000 distinct CDR3 sequences, roughly 9% of which appear only once. V was pared by 7 bases and J by 6 bases, with 9 bases of the junction left unmatched. CDR1 MNHNS and CDR2 SASEGT come from the germline V gene. The CDR3 extends over 15 amino acids. This clonotype appeared many times.

Sequencing was done on a sample of central memory CD8+ T cells from blood. The chain joins TRBV6-1 to TRBJ2-1, with 10 bases that match TRBD1. The TCR originated in a human donor in good health. CDR3 protein: CASTRGDRGGNEQFF. CDR3 DNA: TGTGCCAGCACCAGGGGGGACAGGGGAGGCAATGAGCAGTTCTTC.